This TCR beta chain was documented in a study of monozygotic twins with cystic fibrosis. General study results and limits: V usage most resembled the co-twin in 13 of 16 pairs. Low clonality (median roughly 0.0095) suggested a mostly naive repertoire.

The ends lost 7 bases at V and 2 bases at J; junction bases unmatched: 5. The CDR3 consists of 14 residues. Germline lookup yields CDR1 SNHLY and CDR2 FYNNEI. The repertoire was sequenced with immunoSEQ multiplex PCR; TCRdb's copy has only in-frame clones and lacks some. The sample has about 14,000 clones, 80% to 90% seen once. Points on this clone: As yet, its antigen is unknown.

The J gene is TRBJ1-3, the V gene TRBV2, with 7 positions matching TRBD1. The source of this sequence is a boy between 10 and 17 years old with cystic fibrosis. The sample taken for sequencing was blood. The CDR3 DNA reads TGTGCCAGCAATGACAGGGCAGCTGGAAACACCATATATTTT. It yields the protein CASNDRAAGNTIYF.